The clone carrying this TCR beta chain came up many times. These data are taken from a study of neurological immune-mediated disorders. CDR1 is LGHNA, CDR2 YSLEER, per germline. V was pared by 1 base and J by 8 bases, with 8 bases between. CDR3 length equals 13 residues. Template-switch 5'RACE cDNA synthesis added a 10-nucleotide unique molecular identifier. MiXCR, applied by TCRdb to the 5' RACE reads, yields one record per CDR3 protein. The sample carries around 130,000 distinct CDR3 sequences, about 3.2% recorded once. The chain carries TRBV4-3 and TRBJ1-4; D call uncertain. This receptor was identified in a woman aged 25 to 45 with multiple sclerosis. The specimen sequenced was PBMCs. The CDR3 nucleotides are TGCGCCAGCAGCCAAGTGCTCCTAGAAAAACTGTTTTTT. Amino acid sequence: CASSQVLLEKLFF.